The text below deals with one T cell receptor beta chain. The antigen is unknown. Constant-segment-primed 5'RACE gave TCR alpha and TCR beta cDNA libraries with sample barcodes and UMIs. MiXCR was run by TCRdb on the 5' RACE reads, yielding one entry per CDR3 protein. Among a few hundred thousand distinct CDR3 sequences listed, 10% to 13% were seen once. The data stem from a study of T-cell memory formation after mild COVID-19. The study, taken as a whole, reports: Contracting clones from day 15 to 85 showed balanced CD4/CD8; later expanders favored CD4+. A subset of responding clones appeared in pre-infection memory, suggesting cross-reactive memory joined. Researchers report contracting CD4+ clones mostly in CM and EM, with CD8+ clones in EMRA.

V dropped 5 bases and J dropped 7; count of bases not matched to a gene: 14. Germline V gene lookup returns CDR1 SEHNR and CDR2 FQNEAQ (reference sequence). This CDR3 spans 16 amino acids. The TCR originated in a man between 18 and 29 years old who had mild COVID-19 (a few samples of this study predate the infection). Cell type and time point are not known. The sample consisted of PBMCs or a T cell subset sorted from them (not recorded which). This chain connects TRBV7-9 to TRBJ1-1; TRBD1 agrees at 9 bases. The CDR3 spells CASSQAGTGLINEAFF. The DNA of the CDR3 is TGTGCCAGCAGCCAAGCCGGGACAGGGCTTATTAATGAAGCTTTCTTT.